A selection of T cell receptor beta chains follows, all from one sample in a study of blood T cell repertoires in COVID-19. The assay was immunoSEQ multiplex PCR, and TCRdb's table has in-frame clones only and misses some. The repertoire holds 210,000 or so clones, with 80% to 90% as singletons. Sequenced sample: PBMCs or T cells enriched from blood (not recorded which). All receptors come from a woman aged 25 to 39 who had been exposed to COVID-19. The CDR3 runs from the conserved cysteine through the conserved F or W. The D gene is left open where the match is weak. Size is stated for part of the rows, as once, few or many counts, or as a class when the clone is expanded.

J gene: TRBJ1-2
D gene: -
clone size: many
V gene: TRBV10-2
CDR3 protein: CASSEFQGRVYGYTF
CDR3 DNA: TGCGCCAGCAGTGAGTTCCAGGGGAGGGTCTATGGCTACACCTTC

J gene: TRBJ1-5
D gene: TRBD1
clone size: -
V gene: TRBV30
CDR3 protein: CAWSRGQGLNSNQPQHF
CDR3 DNA: TGTGCCTGGAGTCGGGGACAGGGATTAAATAGCAATCAGCCCCAGCATTTT

J gene: TRBJ1-3
D gene: -
clone size: -
V gene: TRBV6-5
CDR3 protein: CATTRGGSGNTIYF
CDR3 DNA: TGTGCCACCACCCGGGGGGGGTCTGGAAACACCATATATTTT

J gene: TRBJ2-5
D gene: TRBD2
clone size: -
V gene: TRBV7-2
CDR3 protein: CASSLAAGRETQYF
CDR3 DNA: TGTGCCAGCAGCTTAGCGGCCGGGAGGGAGACCCAGTACTTC

J gene: TRBJ2-7
D gene: TRBD2
clone size: -
V gene: TRBV6-5
CDR3 protein: CASRTPGLADEQYF
CDR3 DNA: TGTGCCAGCAGGACACCGGGACTAGCGGACGAGCAGTACTTC

J gene: TRBJ1-1
D gene: TRBD1
clone size: -
V gene: TRBV13
CDR3 protein: CASSSGDRGTEAFF
CDR3 DNA: TGTGCCAGCAGCTCGGGGGACAGGGGAACTGAAGCTTTCTTT

J gene: TRBJ2-7
D gene: -
clone size: -
V gene: TRBV5-4
CDR3 protein: CASSSGQSYEQYF
CDR3 DNA: TGTGCCAGCAGCTCGGGACAATCCTACGAGCAGTACTTC

J gene: TRBJ1-4
D gene: -
clone size: -
V gene: TRBV12-5
CDR3 protein: CASGQHSTNEKLFF
CDR3 DNA: TGTGCTAGTGGTCAACATTCAACTAATGAAAAACTGTTTTTT

J gene: TRBJ2-7
D gene: TRBD2
clone size: -
V gene: TRBV28
CDR3 protein: CASSRSGVKSYEQYF
CDR3 DNA: TGTGCCAGCAGCAGGAGCGGGGTCAAGTCCTACGAGCAGTACTTC

J gene: TRBJ1-6
D gene: TRBD1
clone size: -
V gene: TRBV18
CDR3 protein: CASSAGTGYNSPLHF
CDR3 DNA: TGTGCCAGCTCAGCCGGGACAGGGTATAATTCACCCCTCCACTTT

J gene: TRBJ2-7
D gene: TRBD1
clone size: -
V gene: TRBV4-1
CDR3 protein: CASSQGGGSSGTGLSYEQYF
CDR3 DNA: TGCGCCAGCAGCCAAGGGGGAGGATCATCCGGGACAGGACTCTCCTACGAGCAGTACTTC

J gene: TRBJ2-2
D gene: -
clone size: -
V gene: TRBV27
CDR3 protein: CASSSPTPPNTGELFF
CDR3 DNA: TGTGCCAGCAGTTCCCCTACCCCGCCGAACACCGGGGAGCTGTTTTTT

J gene: TRBJ2-7
D gene: TRBD2
clone size: few
V gene: TRBV9
CDR3 protein: CASSVGEGYEQYF
CDR3 DNA: TGTGCCAGCAGCGTAGGGGAGGGCTACGAGCAGTACTTC

J gene: TRBJ2-1
D gene: TRBD2
clone size: -
V gene: TRBV5-1
CDR3 protein: CASNPGLAGYNEQFF
CDR3 DNA: TGCGCCAGCAACCCGGGACTAGCGGGTTACAATGAGCAGTTCTTC

J gene: TRBJ2-3
D gene: TRBD2
clone size: -
V gene: TRBV30
CDR3 protein: CALTSGRADTQYF
CDR3 DNA: TGTGCCTTGACTAGCGGGAGGGCAGATACGCAGTATTTT

J gene: TRBJ1-2
D gene: TRBD1
clone size: -
V gene: TRBV5-1
CDR3 protein: CASSSGTGNTRYGYTF
CDR3 DNA: TGCGCCAGCAGCTCCGGGACAGGGAATACACGATATGGCTACACCTTC

J gene: TRBJ2-6
D gene: -
clone size: -
V gene: TRBV6-5
CDR3 protein: CASSYIPGAGANVLTF
CDR3 DNA: TGTGCCAGCAGTTACATCCCAGGTGCCGGGGCCAACGTCCTGACTTTC

J gene: TRBJ2-7
D gene: -
clone size: -
V gene: TRBV6-5
CDR3 protein: CASSINQGHEQYF
CDR3 DNA: TGTGCCAGCAGTATCAATCAGGGTCACGAGCAGTACTTC

J gene: TRBJ1-3
D gene: -
clone size: -
V gene: TRBV10-3
CDR3 protein: CATLTGGNTIYF
CDR3 DNA: TGTGCCACCCTGACAGGCGGAAACACCATATATTTT

J gene: TRBJ1-4
D gene: -
clone size: -
V gene: TRBV27
CDR3 protein: CASSLRGTNEKLFF
CDR3 DNA: TGTGCCAGCAGTTTAAGGGGAACTAATGAAAAACTGTTTTTT

J gene: TRBJ2-1
D gene: TRBD2
clone size: -
V gene: TRBV6-5
CDR3 protein: CASSYGTGGSNEQFF
CDR3 DNA: TGTGCCAGCAGTTACGGGACGGGGGGGTCCAATGAGCAGTTCTTC

J gene: TRBJ1-1
D gene: TRBD1
clone size: -
V gene: TRBV19
CDR3 protein: CASSAPLTGDTEAFF
CDR3 DNA: TGTGCCAGTAGTGCACCACTGACAGGGGACACTGAAGCTTTCTTT

J gene: TRBJ2-2
D gene: TRBD2
clone size: few
V gene: TRBV29-1
CDR3 protein: CSVGFRGGPGGELFF
CDR3 DNA: TGCAGCGTTGGGTTTCGGGGAGGGCCCGGCGGGGAGCTGTTTTTT

J gene: TRBJ1-3
D gene: -
clone size: -
V gene: TRBV12-5
CDR3 protein: CASGPQAGRGGNTIYF
CDR3 DNA: TGTGCTAGTGGTCCCCAGGCAGGGAGGGGTGGAAACACCATATATTTT

J gene: TRBJ1-3
D gene: TRBD1
clone size: once
V gene: TRBV9
CDR3 protein: CASTTGTGIQSSGNTIYF
CDR3 DNA: TGTGCCAGCACCACCGGGACAGGGATCCAATCCTCTGGAAACACCATATATTTT

J gene: TRBJ2-7
D gene: TRBD2
clone size: -
V gene: TRBV28
CDR3 protein: CASSPQLALIYEQYF
CDR3 DNA: TGTGCCAGCAGTCCACAACTAGCGCTAATCTACGAGCAGTACTTC

J gene: TRBJ2-3
D gene: TRBD2
clone size: once
V gene: TRBV19
CDR3 protein: CASSIGRGKGDTQYF
CDR3 DNA: TGTGCCAGTAGTATTGGGAGGGGAAAAGGAGATACGCAGTATTTT

J gene: TRBJ2-7
D gene: -
clone size: -
V gene: TRBV5-1
CDR3 protein: CASSLGAIAYEQYF
CDR3 DNA: TGCGCCAGCAGCTTGGGGGCAATCGCCTACGAGCAGTACTTC

J gene: TRBJ2-5
D gene: TRBD1
clone size: -
V gene: TRBV7-7
CDR3 protein: CASSIGQGTQETQYF
CDR3 DNA: TGTGCTAGCAGCATAGGACAGGGCACACAAGAGACCCAGTACTTC

J gene: TRBJ2-7
D gene: -
clone size: -
V gene: TRBV5-5
CDR3 protein: CASSLANNEQYF
CDR3 DNA: TGTGCCAGCAGCCTCGCGAATAACGAGCAGTACTTC

J gene: TRBJ1-1
D gene: -
clone size: -
V gene: TRBV6-5
CDR3 protein: CASSYTGAVTEAFF
CDR3 DNA: TGTGCCAGCAGTTACACCGGAGCCGTGACTGAAGCTTTCTTT

J gene: TRBJ2-7
D gene: TRBD2
clone size: -
V gene: TRBV7-2
CDR3 protein: CASSYPFWEGEQYF
CDR3 DNA: TGTGCCAGCAGCTATCCGTTTTGGGAGGGAGAGCAGTACTTC

J gene: TRBJ2-7
D gene: -
clone size: -
V gene: TRBV2
CDR3 protein: CASSDVLAIHEQYF
CDR3 DNA: TGTGCCAGCAGTGACGTTCTAGCAATCCACGAGCAGTACTTC

J gene: TRBJ2-2
D gene: TRBD2
clone size: once
V gene: TRBV3-1/TRBV3-2
CDR3 protein: CASSQRWREGTGELFF
CDR3 DNA: TGTGCCAGCAGCCAACGATGGCGGGAGGGCACCGGGGAGCTGTTTTTT

J gene: TRBJ2-1
D gene: TRBD2
clone size: -
V gene: TRBV9
CDR3 protein: CASSISSGIRPYNEQFF
CDR3 DNA: TGTGCCAGCAGCATCTCTAGCGGGATCAGGCCCTACAATGAGCAGTTCTTC

J gene: TRBJ2-1
D gene: TRBD2
clone size: -
V gene: TRBV6-2/TRBV6-3
CDR3 protein: CASSYSKNLAGVMYNEQFF
CDR3 DNA: TGTGCCAGCAGTTACTCAAAAAACCTAGCGGGAGTTATGTACAATGAGCAGTTCTTC

J gene: TRBJ1-5
D gene: TRBD1
clone size: -
V gene: TRBV18
CDR3 protein: CASSPGSGGLGQPQHF
CDR3 DNA: TGTGCCAGCTCACCCGGATCAGGGGGCCTAGGGCAGCCCCAGCATTTT

J gene: TRBJ1-2
D gene: -
clone size: -
V gene: TRBV7-8
CDR3 protein: CASSLALPGVQNNYGYTF
CDR3 DNA: TGTGCCAGCAGCTTAGCCCTTCCCGGGGTCCAAAATAACTATGGCTACACCTTC

J gene: TRBJ2-3
D gene: -
clone size: once
V gene: TRBV7-6
CDR3 protein: CASSFMIAPDTQYF
CDR3 DNA: TGTGCCAGCAGCTTTATGATAGCCCCAGATACGCAGTATTTT

J gene: TRBJ1-2
D gene: -
clone size: -
V gene: TRBV28
CDR3 protein: CASSLKTVYGYTF
CDR3 DNA: TGTGCCAGCAGCCTCAAGACAGTCTATGGCTACACCTTC